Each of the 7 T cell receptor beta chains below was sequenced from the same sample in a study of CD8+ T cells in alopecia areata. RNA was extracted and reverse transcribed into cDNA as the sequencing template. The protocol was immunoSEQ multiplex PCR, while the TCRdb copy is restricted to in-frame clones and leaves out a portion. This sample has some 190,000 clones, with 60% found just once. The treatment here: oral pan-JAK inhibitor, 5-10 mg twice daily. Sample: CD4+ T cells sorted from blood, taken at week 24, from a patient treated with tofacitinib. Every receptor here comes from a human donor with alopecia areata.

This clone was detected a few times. CDR3 sequence: CASRRTEGRTDTQYF. The CDR3 coding sequence is TGTGCCAGCAGGAGGACAGAAGGCCGCACAGATACGCAGTATTTT. The chain is built from TRBV2 and TRBJ2-3, with D perhaps TRBD1 (6 bases). Germline CDR1 reads SNHLY; CDR2 reads FYNNEI. The CDR3 runs to 15 residues. Deletions cut 6 bases from V and 1 base from J, with 14 bases between.

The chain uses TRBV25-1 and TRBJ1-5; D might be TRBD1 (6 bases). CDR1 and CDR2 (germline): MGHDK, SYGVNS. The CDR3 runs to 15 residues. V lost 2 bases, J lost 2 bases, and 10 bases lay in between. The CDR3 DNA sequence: TGTGCCAGCAGTGAACAGGGGTCCTGCAATCAGCCCCAGCATTTT. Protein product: CASSEQGSCNQPQHF.

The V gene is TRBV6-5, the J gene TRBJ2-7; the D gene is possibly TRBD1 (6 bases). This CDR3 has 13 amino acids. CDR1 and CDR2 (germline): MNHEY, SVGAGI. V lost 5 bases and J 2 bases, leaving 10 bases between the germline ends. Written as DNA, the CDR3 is TGTGCCAGCAGTCGGACAGCAACCTACGAGCAGTACTTC. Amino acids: CASSRTATYEQYF.

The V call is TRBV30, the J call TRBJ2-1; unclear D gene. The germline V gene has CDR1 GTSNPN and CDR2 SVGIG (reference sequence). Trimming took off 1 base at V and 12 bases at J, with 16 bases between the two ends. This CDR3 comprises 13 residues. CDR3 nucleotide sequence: TGTGCCTGGAGTGGGACCTTCTACGCTTGGCAGTTCTTC. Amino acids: CAWSGTFYAWQFF.

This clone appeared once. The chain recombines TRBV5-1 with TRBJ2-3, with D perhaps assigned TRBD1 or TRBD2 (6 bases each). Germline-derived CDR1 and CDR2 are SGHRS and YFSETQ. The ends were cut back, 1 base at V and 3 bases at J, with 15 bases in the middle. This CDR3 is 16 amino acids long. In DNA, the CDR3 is TGCGCCAGCAGCTTGATGGAAGGAGGGGGTACAGATACGCAGTATTTT. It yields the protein CASSLMEGGGTDTQYF.

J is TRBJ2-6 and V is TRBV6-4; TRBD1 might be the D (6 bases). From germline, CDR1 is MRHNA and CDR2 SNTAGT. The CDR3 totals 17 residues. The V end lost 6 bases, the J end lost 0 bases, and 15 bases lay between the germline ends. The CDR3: CASSPGVMGSGANVLTF. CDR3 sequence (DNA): TGTGCCAGCAGCCCAGGGGTAATGGGCTCTGGGGCCAACGTCCTGACTTTC.

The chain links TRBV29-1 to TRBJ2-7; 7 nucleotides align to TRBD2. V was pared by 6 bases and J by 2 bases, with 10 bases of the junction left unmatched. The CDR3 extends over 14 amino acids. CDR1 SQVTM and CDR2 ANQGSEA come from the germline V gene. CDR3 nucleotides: TGCAGCGTCTCCGGGGGGACGTCGACCTACGAGCAGTACTTC. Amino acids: CSVSGGTSTYEQYF.